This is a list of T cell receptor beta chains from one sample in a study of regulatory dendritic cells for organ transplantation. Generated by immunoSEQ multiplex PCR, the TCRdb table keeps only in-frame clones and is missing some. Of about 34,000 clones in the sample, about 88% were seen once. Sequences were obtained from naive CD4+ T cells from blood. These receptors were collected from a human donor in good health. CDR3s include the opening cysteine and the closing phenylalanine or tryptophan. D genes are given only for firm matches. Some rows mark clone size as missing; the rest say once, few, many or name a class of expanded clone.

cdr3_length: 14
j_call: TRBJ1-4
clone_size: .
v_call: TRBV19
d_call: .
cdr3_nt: TGTGCCAGTAGCGGTTTTGCAACTAATGAAAAACTGTTTTTT
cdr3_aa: CASSGFATNEKLFF

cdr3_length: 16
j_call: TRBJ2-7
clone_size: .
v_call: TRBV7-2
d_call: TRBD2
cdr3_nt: TGTGCCAGCAGCTTAGCTGGAGCGGGGGGGCAGTACGAGCAGTACTTC
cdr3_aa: CASSLAGAGGQYEQYF

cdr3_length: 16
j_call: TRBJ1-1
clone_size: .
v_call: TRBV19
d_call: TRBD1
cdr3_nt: TGTGCCAGTAGTATATTCGGGTCAGGGGGCGGCACTGAAGCTTTCTTT
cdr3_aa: CASSIFGSGGGTEAFF

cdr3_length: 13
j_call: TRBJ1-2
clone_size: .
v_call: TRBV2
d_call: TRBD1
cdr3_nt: TGTGCCAGCAGTGGGACAGGAGGGGATGGCTACACCTTC
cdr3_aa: CASSGTGGDGYTF

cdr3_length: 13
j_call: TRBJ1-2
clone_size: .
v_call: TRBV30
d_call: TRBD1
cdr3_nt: TGTGCATTACCCTGGACAGGGCCAGGGGGCTACACCTTC
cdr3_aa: CALPWTGPGGYTF

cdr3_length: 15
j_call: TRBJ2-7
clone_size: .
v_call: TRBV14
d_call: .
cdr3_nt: TGTGCCAGCAGCCAAGAGCTAGGGCCTACCTACGAGCAGTACTTC
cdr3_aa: CASSQELGPTYEQYF

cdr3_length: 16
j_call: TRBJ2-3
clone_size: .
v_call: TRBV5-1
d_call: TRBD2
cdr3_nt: TGCGCCAGCAGCTCGGGACTAGCGGGGTCCATGGATACGCAGTATTTT
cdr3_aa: CASSSGLAGSMDTQYF

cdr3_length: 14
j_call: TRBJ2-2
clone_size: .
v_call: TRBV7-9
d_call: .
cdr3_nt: TGTGCCAGCAGCCTTGTACGAGGCACCGGGGAGCTGTTTTTT
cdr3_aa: CASSLVRGTGELFF

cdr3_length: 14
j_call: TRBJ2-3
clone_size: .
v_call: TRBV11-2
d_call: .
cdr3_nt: TGTGCCAGCAGCTGGGGCATGGGGACAGATACGCAGTATTTT
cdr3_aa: CASSWGMGTDTQYF

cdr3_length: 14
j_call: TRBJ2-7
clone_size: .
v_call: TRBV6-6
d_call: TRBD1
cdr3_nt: TGTGCCAGCAGGGGACAGGGGACGATCTACGAGCAGTACTTC
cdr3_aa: CASRGQGTIYEQYF

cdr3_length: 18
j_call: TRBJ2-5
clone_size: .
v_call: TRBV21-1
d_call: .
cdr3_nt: TGTGCCAGCAGCAAAGGCGGCGGTCAACAACCACAAGGAGAGACCCAGTACTTC
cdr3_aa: CASSKGGGQQPQGETQYF

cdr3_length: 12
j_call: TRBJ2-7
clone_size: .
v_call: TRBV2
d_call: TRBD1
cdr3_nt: TGTGCCAGCAGTACGACAGGGGTCGAGCAGTACTTC
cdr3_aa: CASSTTGVEQYF

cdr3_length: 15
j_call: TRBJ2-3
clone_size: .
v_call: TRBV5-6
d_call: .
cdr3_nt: TGTGCCAGCAGCTTGGCGGGGCCGGGGACAGATACGCAGTATTTT
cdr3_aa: CASSLAGPGTDTQYF

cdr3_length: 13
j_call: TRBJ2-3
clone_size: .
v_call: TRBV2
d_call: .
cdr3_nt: TGTGCCAGCGGCGGGGAAGTAACAGATACGCAGTATTTT
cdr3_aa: CASGGEVTDTQYF

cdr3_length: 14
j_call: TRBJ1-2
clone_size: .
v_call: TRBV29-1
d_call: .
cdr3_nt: TGCAGCGTTGAGAATAGAGCCAGGAGGGACGGCTACACCTTC
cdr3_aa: CSVENRARRDGYTF

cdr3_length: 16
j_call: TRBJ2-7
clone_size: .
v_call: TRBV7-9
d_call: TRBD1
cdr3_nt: TGTGCCAGCAGCGACAGGACAGGGGGTCTTTTTTACGAGCAGTACTTC
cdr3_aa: CASSDRTGGLFYEQYF

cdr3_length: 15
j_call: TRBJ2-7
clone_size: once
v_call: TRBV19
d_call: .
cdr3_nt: TGTGCCAGTAGGGACCTAACGGGAGCATCCTACGAGCAGTACTTC
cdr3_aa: CASRDLTGASYEQYF

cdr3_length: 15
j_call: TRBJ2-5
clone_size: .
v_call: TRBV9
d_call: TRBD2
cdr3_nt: TGTGCCAGCAGCGCCTCTAGCGGCCATGGGGAGACCCAGTACTTC
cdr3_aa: CASSASSGHGETQYF

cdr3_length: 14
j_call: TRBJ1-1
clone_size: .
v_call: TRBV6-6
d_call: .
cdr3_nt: TGTGCCAGCAGTTACTCGATTCCAAACACTGAAGCTTTCTTT
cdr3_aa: CASSYSIPNTEAFF

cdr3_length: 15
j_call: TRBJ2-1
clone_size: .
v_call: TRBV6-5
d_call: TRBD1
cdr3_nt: TGTGCCAGCAGTTCGACAGGGAGCTCCTACAATGAGCAGTTCTTC
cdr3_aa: CASSSTGSSYNEQFF

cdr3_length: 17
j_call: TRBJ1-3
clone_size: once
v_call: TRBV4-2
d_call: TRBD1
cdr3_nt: TGTGCCAGCAGCCACCAGGACAGGCCGGGAGCCGGAAACACCATATATTTT
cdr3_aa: CASSHQDRPGAGNTIYF

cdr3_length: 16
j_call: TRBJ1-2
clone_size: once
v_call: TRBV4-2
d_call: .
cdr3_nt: TGTGCCAGCAGCCAAGAGTCAGGGGCGCCAAACTATGGCTACACCTTC
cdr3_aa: CASSQESGAPNYGYTF

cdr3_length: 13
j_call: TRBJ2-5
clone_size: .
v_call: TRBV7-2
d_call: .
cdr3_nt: TGTGCCAGCAGCTCCGGACAGCAAGAGACCCAGTACTTC
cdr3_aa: CASSSGQQETQYF

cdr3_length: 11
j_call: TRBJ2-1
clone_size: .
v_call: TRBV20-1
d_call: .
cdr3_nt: TGCAGTGCTAGACCCAACAATGAGCAGTTCTTC
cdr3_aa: CSARPNNEQFF

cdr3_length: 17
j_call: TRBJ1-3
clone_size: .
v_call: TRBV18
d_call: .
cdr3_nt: TGTGCCAGCTCACCACTTCTTGCAGCCCCCTCTGGAAACACCATATATTTT
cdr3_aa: CASSPLLAAPSGNTIYF

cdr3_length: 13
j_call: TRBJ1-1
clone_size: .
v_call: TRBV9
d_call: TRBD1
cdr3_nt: TGTGCCAGCAGCGCAGAGACAGGGGCGGAGGCTTTCTTT
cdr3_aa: CASSAETGAEAFF

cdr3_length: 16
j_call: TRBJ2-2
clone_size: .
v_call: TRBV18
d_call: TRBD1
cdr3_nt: TGTGCCAGCTCCGGATCGACAGGGTATTTGTCCGGGGAGCTGTTTTTT
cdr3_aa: CASSGSTGYLSGELFF

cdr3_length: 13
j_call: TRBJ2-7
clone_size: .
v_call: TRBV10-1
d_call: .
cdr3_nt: TGCGCCAGCAGCCGGGACGGTGAGGGCGAGCAGTACTTC
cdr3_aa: CASSRDGEGEQYF

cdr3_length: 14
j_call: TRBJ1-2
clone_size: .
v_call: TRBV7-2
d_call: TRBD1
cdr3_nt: TGTGCCAGCAGCTTAGTTTTGACAGGGGGCGGCTACACCTTC
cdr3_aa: CASSLVLTGGGYTF

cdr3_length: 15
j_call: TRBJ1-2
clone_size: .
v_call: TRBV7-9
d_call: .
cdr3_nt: TGTGCCAGCAGCCTGAGCAGAGGGACTAACTATGGCTACACCTTC
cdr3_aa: CASSLSRGTNYGYTF

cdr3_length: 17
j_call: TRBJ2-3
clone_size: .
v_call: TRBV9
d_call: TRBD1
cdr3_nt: TGTGCCAGCAGCGTAGGGCAGGGGGTAACTAGCACAGATACGCAGTATTTT
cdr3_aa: CASSVGQGVTSTDTQYF

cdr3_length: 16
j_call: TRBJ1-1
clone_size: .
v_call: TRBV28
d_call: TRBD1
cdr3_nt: TGTGCCAGCAGACCAGGGGGCCAGGGGGCGAACACTGAAGCTTTCTTT
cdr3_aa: CASRPGGQGANTEAFF

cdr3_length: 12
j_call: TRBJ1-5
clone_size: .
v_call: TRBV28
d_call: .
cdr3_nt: TGTGCCAGCAAGGGTAACAATCAGCCCCAGCATTTT
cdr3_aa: CASKGNNQPQHF